The T cell receptor beta chain described here comes from a study of vaccination and CD4 T cells after COVID-19. Losses at the gene ends were 6 bases for V and 7 bases for J; bases not matched to a gene: 5. Germline-derived CDR1 and CDR2 are SGHAT and FQNNGV. The CDR3 runs 12 residues. The Oncomine TCR Beta short-read assay was applied to DNA of cultured CD4+ T cells. Using its own MiXCR run on the PCR reads, TCRdb lists one record per CDR3 protein. Among roughly 12,000 distinct CDR3 sequences listed, 44% were seen once. Specified treatment: roughly nine-day PBMC culture with coronavirus spike peptide pools or control peptides (ViraFEST assay). A note on this clonotype: No antigen is known for it.

Specimen: cultured CD4+ T cells from blood. The chain carries TRBV11-2 and TRBJ2-7, with 8 bases matching TRBD1. This clonotype was sampled from a human donor with COVID-19. CDR3 in DNA: TGTGCCAGCAGTTACCAGGGGGCAGAGCAGTACTTC. Translated: CASSYQGAEQYF.